Below are 21 T cell receptor beta chains sequenced from a single sample in a study of blood T cells in healthy people across ages. Through a sample-barcoded 5' primer and a J-beta primer mix, a second PCR was run for about 6 to 12 cycles. TCRdb processed the 5' RACE reads anew with MiXCR; each CDR3 protein has one entry. The data show about 570,000 distinct CDR3 sequences, around 27% seen once. These data are also associated with another study on T cells of mothers and their children.

Sequencing used blood. The receptors come from a boy younger than 10 in good health.

The genes are TRBV29-1 and TRBJ2-6; D gene ambiguous. CDR1 SQVTM and CDR2 ANQGSEA come from the germline V gene. There are 14 residues in the CDR3. Trimming removed 6 bases from V and 4 bases from J, with 13 bases in between. CDR3 nucleotides: TGCAGCGTCTCGACCGTAGCCGGGGCCAACGTCCTGACTTTC. Protein: CSVSTVAGANVLTF.

The genes are TRBV12-3 or TRBV12-4 and TRBJ1-3; TRBD1 might be the D (6 bases). Trimming removed 3 bases from V and 4 bases from J, with 16 bases in between. This CDR3 is built from 16 residues. DNA of the CDR3: TGTGCCAGCAGTTTTGGGTACAGGGTAAAGGGAAACACCATATATTTT. As protein: CASSFGYRVKGNTIYF.

V is TRBV5-1 and J is TRBJ1-1, with a weak D call TRBD1 (5 bases). Per germline, CDR1 SGHRS and CDR2 YFSETQ. Between the trimmed V and J ends, which lost 5 bases and 2 bases, there was a span of 10 bases. The CDR3 runs to 13 residues. The CDR3 DNA follows: TGCGCCAGCAGACCCGACAGCAACACTGAAGCTTTCTTT. It translates to CASRPDSNTEAFF.

The gene calls are TRBV20-1 and TRBJ2-7; TRBD1 is a possible D gene (6 bases). V shed 6 bases and J shed 3 bases, with 21 bases lying between them. CDR1 is DFQATT and CDR2 is SNEGSKA in the germline V gene (reference sequence). The CDR3 is made up of 15 amino acids. The CDR3, as DNA: TGCAGTGCGGGCCTACCACGGGACACCGGCTACGAGCAGTACTTC. Its protein is CSAGLPRDTGYEQYF.

This clonotype appeared a few times. V usage is TRBV6-5 and J usage is TRBJ2-5; no firm D call. Germline CDR1 is MNHEY and CDR2 is SVGAGI. Trimming took 11 bases from V and 3 from J, leaving 13 bases between them. This CDR3 is 12 amino acids long. In DNA, the CDR3 is TGTGCCGGTCGGCCCGACAAAGAGACCCAGTACTTC. Translating it yields CAGRPDKETQYF.

This rearrangement joins TRBV2 to TRBJ1-2, with D possibly TRBD1 on 5 matching bases. CDR3 size: 16 residues. V lost 3 bases and J 3 bases, leaving 17 bases between the germline ends. Per germline, CDR1 SNHLY and CDR2 FYNNEI. The DNA for the CDR3 is TGTGCCAGCAGTGATCCTGAGACAGCGGGGCACTATGGCTACACCTTC. Translated, it gives CASSDPETAGHYGYTF.

This clonotype was picked up a small number of times. This sequence joins TRBV13 and TRBJ1-1, with D perhaps matching TRBD1 (6 bases). The V and J ends lost 5 bases and 0 bases respectively, with 10 bases between them. The CDR3 loop spans 14 amino acids. Per germline, CDR1 PRHDT and CDR2 FYEKMQ (reference sequence). This CDR3 reads CASSETGLNTEAFF. CDR3 DNA sequence: TGTGCCAGCAGCGAGACAGGTCTGAACACTGAAGCTTTCTTT.

The chain is built from TRBV7-2 and TRBJ2-1, with D tentatively TRBD2 (6 bases). In germline, CDR1 is SGHTA, CDR2 FQGNSA. The germline V and J ends were trimmed by 5 bases and 4 bases, with 18 bases remaining between them. CDR3 length equals 16 residues. The CDR3, as DNA: TGTGCCAGCAGCCCAACGTCGGTAGCGGTTTACAATGAGCAGTTCTTC. This sequence encodes CASSPTSVAVYNEQFF.

This clonotype was picked up one time. Here the CDR3 DNA reads TGTGCCAGTATCTCCAGCGGGGAGAACACTGAAGCTTTCTTT. As protein: CASISSGENTEAFF. The V call is TRBV19, the J call TRBJ1-1; no reliable D call. The CDR3 covers 14 residues. Germline V CDR1 and CDR2: LNHDA, SQIVND (reference sequence). With 7 bases removed from V and 1 base from J, the gap between germline ends came to 13 bases.

The chain couples TRBV30 to TRBJ2-5; D is unresolved. Trimming cost V 2 bases and J 2 bases, with 12 bases left between them. In germline, CDR1 is GTSNPN, CDR2 SVGIG (reference sequence). This CDR3 comprises 14 residues. CDR3 sequence reads: CAWSLGKIQETQYF. Written as DNA, the CDR3 is TGTGCCTGGAGTCTGGGAAAGATACAAGAGACCCAGTACTTC.

This chain links TRBV5-1 with TRBJ2-5, with TRBD2 matching over 15 bases. Gene TRBJ2-1 matches the end of the DNA better, so the J call may be wrong. The CDR3 consists of 16 residues. Germline lookup yields CDR1 SGHRS and CDR2 YFSETQ. The CDR3 is CASSRGLAGGNNEQFF. CDR3 DNA sequence: TGCGCCAGCAGCCGCGGACTAGCGGGGGGGAACAATGAGCAGTTCTTC.

In its sample, this clonotype was seen a few times. The rearrangement joins TRBV12-3 or TRBV12-4 to TRBJ2-6; D call uncertain. The V end lost 8 bases, the J end lost 2 bases, and 10 bases lay between the germline ends. The CDR3 loop spans 14 amino acids. CDR3: CASGKYPGANVLTF. The CDR3 nucleotides read TGTGCCAGCGGGAAGTATCCTGGGGCCAACGTCCTGACTTTC.

This clonotype occurred many times. The gene calls are TRBV4-3 and TRBJ1-4; 9 nucleotides align to TRBD1. This CDR3 is built from 15 residues. V shed 1 base and J 8 bases; nucleotides not matched to a gene: 5. CDR1 and CDR2 from the germline V gene are LGHNA and YSLEER. CDR3 sequence (DNA): TGCGCCAGCAGCCAAGCCGGGACAGGGAGGGAAAAACTGTTTTTT. Protein product: CASSQAGTGREKLFF.

This clonotype was seen a single time. V gene TRBV20-1 combines with J gene TRBJ2-1; TRBD1 is a possible D gene (5 bases). Germline V CDR1 and CDR2: DFQATT, SNEGSKA (reference sequence). Between the trimmed V and J ends, which lost 5 bases and 8 bases, there was a span of 10 bases. This CDR3 spans 11 amino acids. The CDR3 protein is CSADLGDEQFF. The DNA for the CDR3 is TGCAGTGCTGACCTAGGGGATGAGCAGTTCTTC.

This clonotype was observed a few times. The J gene is TRBJ1-1, the V gene TRBV10-3; 9 nucleotides match TRBD1. The junction had 7 bases not matched to a gene; V was cut back by 8 bases and J by 3 bases. CDR1 and CDR2 (germline): ENHRY, SYGVKD. The length of the CDR3 is 14 residues. The CDR3 sequence: CAIGGTGLDTEAFF. CDR3 nucleotides: TGTGCCATCGGGGGGACAGGGTTGGACACTGAAGCTTTCTTT.

This clonotype was observed a handful of times. The chain uses TRBV25-1 and TRBJ2-5; 8 nucleotides line up with TRBD2. This CDR3 region has 14 residues. Germline V gene sequence: CDR1 MGHDK, CDR2 SYGVNS. The ends lost 4 bases at V and 11 bases at J; junction bases unmatched: 12. The CDR3 loop is CASSGEAGVNEQYF. The DNA of the CDR3 is TGTGCCAGCAGTGGGGAAGCGGGAGTGAATGAGCAGTACTTC. Using reference TRBV25-1 and TRBJ2-5 for the parts outside the CDR3, the full variable domain is EADIYQTPRYLVIGTGKKITLECSQTMGHDKMYWYQQDPGMELHLIHYSYGVNSTEKGDLSSESTVSRIRTEHFPLTLESARPSHTSQYLCASSGEAGVNEQYFGPGTRLLVL.

The chain is built from TRBV5-6 and TRBJ1-2; D gene ambiguous. This CDR3 is built from 13 residues. Germline CDR1 SGHDT, CDR2 YYEEEE. V dropped 5 bases and J dropped 3 bases, with 11 bases sitting between them. CDR3 DNA: TGTGCCAGCAGACGATGGTCGGACTATGGCTACACCTTC. It is translated as CASRRWSDYGYTF.

Ten or more counts support this clonotype. An end of the junction differs from the germline gene, which may be a read error. The chain uses TRBV5-1 and TRBJ1-2; weak D call: TRBD1 (5 bases). The CDR3 runs 12 residues. CDR1 SGHRS and CDR2 YFSETQ come from the germline V gene. CDR3 nucleotides: TGTGCCAGCAGCTTAGACAGATATGGCTACACCTTC. Amino acids: CASSLDRYGYTF. The whole variable domain, remainder taken from reference TRBV5-1 and TRBJ1-2, is KAGVTQTPRYLIKTRGQQVTLSCSPISGHRSVSWYQQTPGQGLQFLFEYFSETQRNKGNFPGRFSGRQFSNSRSEMNVSTLELGDSALYLCASSLDRYGYTFGSGTRLTVV.

V usage is TRBV29-1 and J usage is TRBJ1-4, with D tentatively TRBD1 (5 bases). The germline gives CDR1 SQVTM, CDR2 ANQGSEA. There are 12 residues in the CDR3. The CDR3 sequence is CSGASQNEKLFF. The CDR3 coding sequence is TGCAGTGGGGCCAGCCAGAATGAAAAACTGTTTTTT.

This clonotype was seen only a few times. This chain joins TRBV29-1 and TRBJ2-6; possible D gene TRBD2, 5 bases. Trimming left V 0 bases short and J 0 bases short, with 9 bases between. This CDR3 is 16 amino acids long. Germline values: CDR1 SQVTM, CDR2 ANQGSEA. CDR3 loop: CSVEDLGSSGANVLTF. The CDR3 coding sequence is TGCAGCGTTGAAGATTTAGGGAGCTCTGGGGCCAACGTCCTGACTTTC.

This clonotype was found a few times. The chain recombines TRBV21-1 with TRBJ2-4; TRBD2, the table's D call, was not compared with the DNA. TRBV21-1 is given as a pseudogene. CDR3 size: 14 residues. Here the CDR3 reads CASSPPRVKNIQYF. The CDR3 DNA follows: TGTGCCAGCAGCCCTCCCAGGGTTAAAAACATTCAGTACTTC.